This passage covers 28 T cell receptor beta chains from one sample sequenced in a study of blood T cell repertoires in COVID-19. Profiling relied on immunoSEQ multiplex PCR, and the TCRdb table lists in-frame clones only, not all of them. The data contain approximately 140,000 clones, about 83% of them seen just once; the ten biggest clones take up about 9.5%. Sequences were obtained from peripheral blood. The receptors come from a man aged 40-50 years with active or convalescent COVID-19.

The genes are TRBV18 and TRBJ1-4; 9 bases fit TRBD1. From germline, CDR1 is KGHSH and CDR2 LQKENI. The CDR3 loop spans 18 amino acids. The V gene end was trimmed by 5 bases and the J gene end by 4 bases; junction bases not matched to a gene: 14. Here the CDR3 reads CASSSTLGQGLLNEKLFF. As DNA, the CDR3 is TGTGCCAGCTCATCCACCCTTGGACAGGGGCTTCTTAATGAAAAACTGTTTTTT.

The chain combines TRBV7-7 with TRBJ1-4; 7 bases fit TRBD1. Germline values: CDR1 SSHAT, CDR2 FNYEAQ (reference sequence). The CDR3 is 15 amino acids. The V gene end was trimmed by 3 bases and the J gene end by 3 bases; junction bases not matched to a gene: 4. CDR3 region: CASSFGTDPNEKLFF. For the CDR3, the DNA is TGTGCCAGCAGCTTCGGGACAGACCCTAATGAAAAACTGTTTTTT. Supplemented by reference TRBV7-7 and TRBJ1-4, the full variable domain reads GAGVSQSPRYKVTKRGQDVTLRCDPISSHATLYWYQQALGQGPEFLTYFNYEAQPDKSGLPSDRFSAERPEGSISTLTIQRTEQRDSAMYRCASSFGTDPNEKLFFGSGTQLSVL.

This clone was seen only once. CDR3 sequence: CASSLQGTEAFF. The CDR3 coding sequence is TGTGCCAGCAGTTTACAGGGGACTGAAGCTTTCTTT. The V gene is TRBV6-6, the J gene TRBJ1-1; TRBD1 matches 7 bases. The CDR3 contains 12 residues. J was trimmed by 5 bases and V by 4 bases; bases with no gene match: 1. Germline V gene data show CDR1 as MNHNY and CDR2 as SVGAGI (reference sequence).

The chain employs TRBV18 and TRBJ2-5; no clear D gene. The ends were cut back, 3 bases at V and 5 bases at J, with 10 bases in the middle. The V gene's germline CDR1 is KGHSH and CDR2 LQKENI. There are 13 residues in the CDR3. CDR3 residues: CASSPPVVETQYF. CDR3 sequence (DNA): TGTGCCAGCTCACCCCCAGTCGTGGAGACCCAGTACTTC.

The gene calls are TRBV7-8 and TRBJ1-6; D is undetermined. V lost 1 base and J 7 bases, leaving 20 bases between the germline ends. CDR3 length: 18 residues. Germline V CDR1 and CDR2: SGHVS, FQNEAQ. CDR3 region: CASSLDRLRVRSNSPLHF. For the CDR3, the DNA is TGTGCCAGCAGCTTAGACCGGCTGAGGGTTAGATCGAATTCACCCCTCCACTTT.

The CDR3 is CASSQEGRGRPRQKYF. CDR3 nucleotide sequence: TGTGCCAGCAGCCAAGAGGGGAGGGGGAGGCCGAGGCAGAAGTACTTC. The rearrangement joins TRBV4-2 to TRBJ2-7; the D gene is possibly TRBD2 (7 bases). V lost 0 bases and J lost 11, with 23 bases in between. The germline gives CDR1 LGHNA, CDR2 YNFKEQ. The CDR3 contains 16 residues.

This chain's CDR3 is CASSLPAGETQYF. Written as DNA, the CDR3 is TGTGCCAGCAGCTTACCTGCGGGGGAGACCCAGTACTTC. The V call is TRBV5-4, the J call TRBJ2-5; D may be TRBD2 (6 bases). V was trimmed by 2 bases and J by 5 bases, leaving 10 bases between them. This CDR3 has 13 amino acids. Germline loops: CDR1 SGHNT, CDR2 YYREEE (reference sequence).

The rearrangement links TRBV5-5 to TRBJ2-5, with TRBD1 identical over 9 bases. Germline V gene lookup returns CDR1 SGHKS and CDR2 YYEKEE (reference sequence). V dropped 4 bases and J dropped 4; count of bases not matched to a gene: 11. This CDR3 spans 16 amino acids. The CDR3 sequence is CASSASDRGGRETQYF. Written as DNA, the CDR3 is TGTGCCAGCAGCGCCTCGGACAGGGGTGGAAGAGAGACCCAGTACTTC. The full variable domain, completed using reference TRBV5-5 and TRBJ2-5, is DAGVTQSPTHLIKTRGQQVTLRCSPISGHKSVSWYQQVLGQGPQFIFQYYEKEERGRGNFPDRFSARQFPNYSSELNVNALLLGDSALYLCASSASDRGGRETQYFGPGTRLLVL.

The chain has TRBV14 and TRBJ2-1; tentatively, D is TRBD2 (5 bases). CDR1 is SGHDN and CDR2 is FVKESK in the germline V gene. The CDR3 extends over 13 amino acids. V was shortened by 4 bases and J by 9 bases, with 13 bases between the two germline ends. The CDR3 DNA reads TGTGCCAGCAGCCGCAGCTCGGGATTTGAGCAGTTCTTC. As protein: CASSRSSGFEQFF.

This chain uses TRBV7-9 with TRBJ2-1, with 10 bases fitting TRBD2. Trimming took 5 bases from V and 6 from J; bases not matched to a gene: 4. Germline V gene sequence: CDR1 SEHNR, CDR2 FQNEAQ (reference sequence). The CDR3 is 14 residues long. The CDR3 loop reads CASSLRTSGNEQFF. The CDR3 DNA is TGTGCCAGCAGCCTGCGGACTAGCGGCAATGAGCAGTTCTTC.

J is TRBJ2-7 and V is TRBV5-1; tentative D call: TRBD2 (5 bases). Germline CDR1 reads SGHRS; CDR2 reads YFSETQ. V gave up 9 bases and J gave up 0 bases, with 22 bases separating them. The CDR3 has 16 amino acids. The CDR3 reads CATHDSVGNRSYEQYF. CDR3 bases: TGCGCCACCCACGATTCTGTCGGGAACCGCTCCTACGAGCAGTACTTC.

This clone was observed once. The same CDR3 is also encoded by other DNA sequences in this sample. This chain links TRBV5-1 with TRBJ1-2, with unresolved D. Germline V CDR1 and CDR2: SGHRS, YFSETQ. The V end was cut by 2 bases, the J end by 4 bases, with 9 bases between. This CDR3 contains 13 residues. In DNA form, the CDR3 reads TGCGCCAGCAGCTTAGGAGGCTCCTATGGCTACACCTTC. Translated: CASSLGGSYGYTF.

The V gene is TRBV5-1, the J gene TRBJ2-1; 8 nucleotides match TRBD2. This CDR3 contains 17 residues. The germline CDR1 and CDR2 sequences are SGHRS and YFSETQ. With 4 bases clipped from V and 5 bases from J, the junction kept 14 bases outside the gene matches. This CDR3 is CASSQGWGGGLNNEQFF. The CDR3 coding sequence is TGCGCCAGCAGCCAGGGTTGGGGCGGGGGGCTCAACAATGAGCAGTTCTTC.

J is TRBJ1-2 and V is TRBV24-1, with TRBD1 matching over 8 bases. Germline trimming cut 5 bases from V and 5 bases from J; bases unmatched to any gene: 3. Germline V gene data show CDR1 as KGHDR and CDR2 as SFDVKD. The CDR3 has 13 residues. The CDR3 reads CATSAGTGYGYTF. CDR3 coding DNA: TGTGCCACCAGTGCCGGGACAGGTTATGGCTACACCTTC.

This clone was counted between two and nine times. This chain uses TRBV5-4 with TRBJ2-5, with a tentative D call TRBD1 (5 bases). Germline CDR1 is SGHNT and CDR2 is YYREEE (reference sequence). The CDR3 runs to 15 residues. Trimming cost V 4 bases and J 0 bases, with 13 bases left between them. CDR3 amino acids: CASSTQGRDQETQYF. The CDR3 DNA is TGTGCCAGCAGCACCCAGGGCAGAGACCAAGAGACCCAGTACTTC.

This rearrangement joins TRBV4-3 to TRBJ2-5; the D gene is possibly TRBD1 (6 bases). With 1 base removed from V and 5 bases from J, the gap between germline ends came to 14 bases. Looked up from germline, CDR1 is LGHNA and CDR2 is YSLEER. The CDR3 has 15 residues. The CDR3 loop is CASSQVAGQGETQYF. CDR3 coding DNA: TGCGCCAGCAGCCAAGTTGCGGGCCAGGGGGAGACCCAGTACTTC.

The rearrangement uses TRBV25-1 and TRBJ1-1; D unclear. Germline V lookup: CDR1 MGHDK, CDR2 SYGVNS. V shed 3 bases and J shed 1 base, with 6 bases lying between them. The CDR3 covers 13 residues. Written as DNA, the CDR3 is TGTGCCAGCAGTGAGCAGGAGAACACTGAAGCTTTCTTT. It yields the protein CASSEQENTEAFF. Full variable domain (rest looked up from reference TRBV25-1 and TRBJ1-1): EADIYQTPRYLVIGTGKKITLECSQTMGHDKMYWYQQDPGMELHLIHYSYGVNSTEKGDLSSESTVSRIRTEHFPLTLESARPSHTSQYLCASSEQENTEAFFGQGTRLTVV.

The genes are TRBV4-3 and TRBJ1-4; D gene unclear. This CDR3 has 14 amino acids. Germline loops: CDR1 LGHNA, CDR2 YSLEER. Trimming took off 0 bases at V and 10 bases at J, with 12 bases between the two ends. This CDR3 is CASSQDQEARKLFF. In DNA, the CDR3 is TGCGCCAGCAGCCAAGATCAAGAAGCGCGAAAACTGTTTTTT.

In this sample, this clone turned up once. J is TRBJ2-4 and V is TRBV30; 12 positions agree with TRBD2. Germline values: CDR1 GTSNPN, CDR2 SVGIG (reference sequence). This CDR3 is 15 amino acids long. The trim removed 2 bases at V and 6 bases at J, leaving 5 bases unmatched. Here the CDR3 reads CAWSSSGGAANIQYF. CDR3 DNA sequence: TGTGCCTGGAGTTCTAGCGGGGGGGCCGCAAACATTCAGTACTTC.

The chain is built from TRBV6-2 or TRBV6-3 and TRBJ2-7; TRBD1 matches at 7 bases. CDR1 MNHEY and CDR2 SVGEGT come from the germline V gene. V gave up 6 bases and J gave up 3 bases; unmatched junction bases: 8. The CDR3 is 14 amino acids. CDR3 in DNA: TGTGCCAGCAGCTCGACAGGGCAGATCTACGAGCAGTACTTC. It encodes CASSSTGQIYEQYF.

This rearrangement joins TRBV27 to TRBJ2-5, with D possibly matching TRBD1 (6 bases). Germline CDR1 MNHEY, CDR2 SMNVEV (reference sequence). Trimming took off 7 bases at V and 5 bases at J, with 8 bases between the two ends. This CDR3 comprises 11 residues. Here the CDR3 reads CASTRGETQYF. Here the CDR3 DNA reads TGTGCCAGCACCAGGGGTGAGACCCAGTACTTC.

This clone turned up a few times. This chain uses TRBV19 with TRBJ2-2; maybe TRBD1 (5 bases). Germline V lookup: CDR1 LNHDA, CDR2 SQIVND (reference sequence). The V end was cut by 3 bases, the J end by 7 bases, with 15 bases between. CDR3 length: 15 residues. CDR3: CASSIGRVIGGELFF. DNA for the CDR3: TGTGCCAGTAGTATCGGCAGGGTAATTGGCGGGGAGCTGTTTTTT.

This clone was seen a few times. V usage is TRBV6-5 and J usage is TRBJ2-7; D is unclear. Germline V lookup: CDR1 MNHEY, CDR2 SVGAGI. Trimming stripped 5 bases from V and 7 bases from J, with 15 bases between. CDR3 length equals 13 residues. The CDR3 loop is CASSPSPSGEQYF. CDR3 DNA sequence: TGTGCCAGCAGTCCATCCCCCTCGGGTGAGCAGTACTTC.

The chain carries TRBV7-6 and TRBJ1-1; 9 bases align to TRBD1. The germline V gene encodes CDR1 SGHVS and CDR2 FNYEAQ. This CDR3 contains 15 residues. Trimming cost V 5 bases and J 1 base; bases outside gene matches: 5. In DNA form, the CDR3 reads TGTGCCAGCAGCCAGACAGGGGGGAGGAACACTGAAGCTTTCTTT. Protein product: CASSQTGGRNTEAFF.

The chain employs TRBV11-1 and TRBJ2-2, with no clear D. This CDR3 has 15 amino acids. Germline CDR1 is SGHAT and CDR2 is FQDESV (reference sequence). Trimming removed 1 base at V and 10 bases at J, with 16 bases between. The CDR3 nucleotides read TGTGCCAGCAGCTTAGACACTAACTCAGTGGTGGAGCTGTTTTTT. It is translated as CASSLDTNSVVELFF. The variable domain in full, completed from reference TRBV11-1 and TRBJ2-2, reads EAEVAQSPRYKITEKSQAVAFWCDPISGHATLYWYRQILGQGPELLVQFQDESVVDDSQLPKDRFSAERLKGVDSTLKIQPAELGDSAMYLCASSLDTNSVVELFFGEGSRLTVL.

J is TRBJ2-6 and V is TRBV10-3; no definite D call. Germline CDR1 and CDR2: ENHRY and SYGVKD. Trimming shortened V by 5 bases and J by 2 bases, and 4 bases separated the two germline ends. The CDR3 consists of 13 residues. The CDR3 nucleotides read TGTGCCATCAGTACTGCTGGGGCCAACGTCCTGACTTTC. Its translation is CAISTAGANVLTF.

J is TRBJ1-4 and V is TRBV5-1, with 10 bases that match TRBD1. The trim removed 0 bases at V and 7 bases at J, leaving 3 bases unmatched. There are 15 residues in the CDR3. The germline V gene has CDR1 SGHRS and CDR2 YFSETQ. CDR3: CASSLGTGGGEKLFF. The CDR3 DNA is TGCGCCAGCAGCTTGGGGACAGGGGGAGGTGAAAAACTGTTTTTT.

This sequence joins TRBV6-5 and TRBJ1-6; the D gene is possibly TRBD1 (6 bases). The germline V gene has CDR1 MNHEY and CDR2 SVGAGI. The V and J ends lost 5 bases and 9 bases respectively, with 8 bases between them. CDR3 length: 12 amino acids. The CDR3 coding sequence is TGTGCCAGCAGTACAGGGATTTCACCCCTCCACTTT. Amino acids: CASSTGISPLHF.